The source of this TCR beta chain is a study of vaccination and CD4 T cells after COVID-19. For this clonotype: As yet, its antigen is unknown.

With the Oncomine TCR Beta short-read assay, DNA from cultured CD4+ T cells was sequenced. Genomic DNA extraction was carried out from cultured CD4+ T cells. MiXCR, applied by TCRdb to the PCR reads, yields one record per CDR3 protein. This sample has some 20,000 distinct CDR3 sequences, with around 50% found just once. Indicated treatment: approximately 11-day PBMC culture with coronavirus spike peptide pools or control peptides (ViraFEST assay). V was pared by 7 bases and J by 5 bases, with 10 bases of the junction left unmatched. The CDR3 length is 15 residues. Germline V gives CDR1 LNHDA, CDR2 SQIVND (reference sequence).

The chain joins TRBV19 to TRBJ1-5; TRBD1 agrees at 8 bases. Source material: CD4+ T cells from blood, cultured in vitro. This receptor was taken from a human donor who had recovered from COVID-19. CDR3 nucleotide sequence: TGTGCCAGTACCCCCGGGACAGGTAAGTATCAGCCCCAGCATTTT. Translating gives CASTPGTGKYQPQHF. Together with reference TRBV19 and TRBJ1-5, the CDR3 gives the full variable domain: DGGITQSPKYLFRKEGQNVTLSCEQNLNHDAMYWYRQDPGQGLRLIYYSQIVNDFQKGDIAEGYSVSREKKESFPLTVTSAQKNPTAFYLCASTPGTGKYQPQHFGDGTRLSIL.